This T cell receptor beta chain came from a study of human T cells and chemical hapten exposure. The CDR3 has 14 residues. Trimming shortened V by 5 bases and J by 4 bases, and 15 bases separated the two germline ends. The germline V gene has CDR1 SGHRS and CDR2 YFSETQ. This clonotype was observed a few times. Its antigen is still unknown. Library construction involved attaching unique molecular identifiers to individual cDNA molecules, which allowed quantitative, reproducible TCR counting. TCRdb reprocessed the RACE reads via MiXCR and lists one record per CDR3 protein. This table has 150,000 to 200,000 distinct CDR3 sequences, more than 20% appearing once. Time point: patch test 3, about 24 weeks after DPC sensitization. Treatment: therapeutic diphenylcyclopropenone sensitization with weekly scalp DPC. The template was total RNA from unfractionated whole blood. Notes on the study in general: Higher patch test scores went with higher counts of PT1 expanded TCRs.

The sample here was whole blood, taken in connection with sensitization to the hapten diphenylcyclopropenone (DPC). The clonotype originates from a woman aged 40 to 50 with alopecia areata. Some clones in this sample may be carry-over from other donors' samples. The chain employs TRBV5-1 and TRBJ1-1; the D gene is possibly TRBD1 (6 bases). The CDR3 protein is CASRGEGGATEAFF. The CDR3 bases are TGCGCCAGCAGGGGTGAGGGGGGCGCCACTGAAGCTTTCTTT. Looking up the rest from reference TRBV5-1 and TRBJ1-1 gives the full variable domain: KAGVTQTPRYLIKTRGQQVTLSCSPISGHRSVSWYQQTPGQGLQFLFEYFSETQRNKGNFPGRFSGRQFSNSRSEMNVSTLELGDSALYLCASRGEGGATEAFFGQGTRLTVV.